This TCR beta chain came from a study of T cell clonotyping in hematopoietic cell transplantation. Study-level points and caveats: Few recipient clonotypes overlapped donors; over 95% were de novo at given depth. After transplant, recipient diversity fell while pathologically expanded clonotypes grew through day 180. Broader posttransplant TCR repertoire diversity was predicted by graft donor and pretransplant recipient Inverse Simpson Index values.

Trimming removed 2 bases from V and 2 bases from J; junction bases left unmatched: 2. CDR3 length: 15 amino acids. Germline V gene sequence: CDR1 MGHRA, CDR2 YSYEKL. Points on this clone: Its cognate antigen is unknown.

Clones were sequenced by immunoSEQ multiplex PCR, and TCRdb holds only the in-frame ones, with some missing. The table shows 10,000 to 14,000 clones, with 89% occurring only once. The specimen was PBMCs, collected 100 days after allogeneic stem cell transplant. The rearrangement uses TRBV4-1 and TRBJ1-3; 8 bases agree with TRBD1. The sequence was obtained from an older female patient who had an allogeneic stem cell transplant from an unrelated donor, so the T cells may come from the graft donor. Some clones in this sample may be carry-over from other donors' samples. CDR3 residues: CASSQQDRAGNTIYF. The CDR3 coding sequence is TGCGCCAGCAGCCAACAGGACAGGGCTGGAAACACCATATATTTT.